What follows are 28 T cell receptor beta chains derived from one specimen sequenced in a study of shared clonotypes between healthy human individuals. Data came from immunoSEQ multiplex PCR; TCRdb stores just in-frame clones and leaves some out. The sample has about 710,000 clones, approximately 73% seen once. The sample comprised memory CD4+ T cells sorted from blood. Noted subset: CD45RA-negative fraction. The receptors here all came from a woman aged 30 to 39 in good health.

The chain joins TRBV15 to TRBJ1-1; 8 bases are shared with TRBD1. This CDR3 spans 15 amino acids. Germline CDR1 LNHNV, CDR2 YYDKDF (reference sequence). V was clipped by 0 bases and J by 7 bases; unmatched bases: 7. The CDR3 loop is CATSRDRRQGYEAFF. The CDR3 DNA sequence: TGTGCCACCAGCAGAGATCGGAGACAGGGGTATGAAGCTTTCTTT.

This chain joins TRBV9 and TRBJ1-2; 12 positions match TRBD1. V shed 4 bases, J shed 8 bases, and the junction held 6 bases outside the gene matches. Germline V gene data show CDR1 as SGDLS and CDR2 as YYNGEE. The CDR3 has 14 amino acids. The chain's CDR3 is CASSSRGQGAGYTF. Here the CDR3 DNA reads TGTGCCAGCAGCAGCCGGGGACAGGGGGCAGGCTACACCTTC.

This clone was seen once. The rearrangement links TRBV20-1 to TRBJ2-1; D uncertain. V lost 2 bases and J lost 5, with 4 bases in between. The CDR3 has 11 residues. Germline V lookup: CDR1 DFQATT, CDR2 SNEGSKA (reference sequence). This chain's CDR3 is CSARWDNEQFF. Here the CDR3 DNA reads TGCAGTGCTAGATGGGACAATGAGCAGTTCTTC.

The chain links TRBV18 to TRBJ2-7; 7 bases agree with TRBD1. CDR3 length: 13 amino acids. The V gene end was trimmed by 4 bases and the J gene end by 4 bases; junction bases not matched to a gene: 4. CDR1 and CDR2 (germline): KGHSH, LQKENI. The CDR3 nucleotides are TGTGCCAGCTCACAGGGGGCGAGGTACGAGCAGTACTTC. Its translation: CASSQGARYEQYF.

This sequence joins TRBV27 and TRBJ2-5; 8 nucleotides match TRBD2. Unmatched junction bases numbered 2, after V lost 2 bases and J lost 3 bases. CDR3 length equals 14 residues. Germline-derived CDR1 and CDR2 are MNHEY and SMNVEV (reference sequence). CDR3 sequence (DNA): TGTGCCAGCAGTTTACGTAGCGGGAAAGAGACCCAGTACTTC. It yields the protein CASSLRSGKETQYF.

The CDR3 region is CASRGEGIGYTF. CDR3 bases: TGCGCCAGCAGAGGGGAGGGTATTGGCTACACCTTC. The chain links TRBV5-1 to TRBJ1-2; D might be TRBD1 (5 bases). This CDR3 region has 12 residues. Germline lookup yields CDR1 SGHRS and CDR2 YFSETQ. V lost 5 bases, J lost 7 bases, and 12 bases lay in between.

This clone was seen more than once but under ten times. CDR3 loop: CASSPIQGSYNEQFF. The DNA of the CDR3 is TGTGCCAGCAGCCCAATACAGGGATCCTACAATGAGCAGTTCTTC. V gene TRBV7-6 combines with J gene TRBJ2-1; a weak D match, TRBD1 (6 bases). V lost 5 bases and J 1 base, leaving 12 bases between the germline ends. This CDR3 contains 15 residues. Germline values: CDR1 SGHVS, CDR2 FNYEAQ.

The chain links TRBV5-6 to TRBJ1-1; D is possibly TRBD1 (6 bases). Germline V lookup: CDR1 SGHDT, CDR2 YYEEEE. The length of the CDR3 is 13 residues. V lost 4 bases, J lost 6 bases, and 13 bases lay in between. CDR3 sequence: CASSKRPGAEAFF. The CDR3 region has the DNA TGTGCCAGCAGCAAAAGACCAGGGGCTGAAGCTTTCTTT.

The sample holds a few counts of this clone. The chain couples TRBV11-3 to TRBJ2-7; 8 bases line up with TRBD1. CDR3 length equals 15 residues. With V trimmed by 5 bases and J by 3 bases, 9 bases remained unmatched. Germline V gene lookup returns CDR1 SGHNT and CDR2 YENEEA. CDR3 protein: CASSPTGTGSYEQYF. CDR3 DNA: TGTGCCAGCAGCCCCACCGGGACAGGCAGCTACGAGCAGTACTTC. The variable domain in full, with the rest retrieved from reference TRBV11-3 and TRBJ2-7, is EAGVVQSPRYKIIEKKQPVAFWCNPISGHNTLYWYLQNLGQGPELLIRYENEEAVDDSQLPKDRFSAERLKGVDSTLKIQPAELGDSAVYLCASSPTGTGSYEQYFGPGTRLTVT.

This clone was seen many times. V and J are TRBV6-1 and TRBJ1-4; D call uncertain. Germline V gene data show CDR1 as MNHNS and CDR2 as SASEGT. This CDR3 has 16 amino acids. Trimming cost V 0 bases and J 7 bases, with 15 bases left between them. For the CDR3, the DNA is TGTGCCAGCAGTGAAGCCCCGGGTGGGCGAGGTGAAAAACTGTTTTTT. Amino acid sequence: CASSEAPGGRGEKLFF.

The CDR3 DNA reads TGTGCCAGTAGTATAGTTCCAGCAAATCAGCCCCAGCATTTT. Protein sequence: CASSIVPANQPQHF. The chain is built from TRBV19 and TRBJ1-5; D is unresolved. In germline, CDR1 is LNHDA, CDR2 SQIVND (reference sequence). V was trimmed by 1 base and J by 4 bases, leaving 8 bases between them. The CDR3 has 14 residues.

V is TRBV7-6 and J is TRBJ2-1, with 11 bases identical to TRBD2. With V trimmed by 5 bases and J by 4 bases, 7 bases remained unmatched. CDR3 length: 16 residues. Germline CDR1 and CDR2: SGHVS and FNYEAQ. As DNA, the CDR3 is TGTGCCAGCAGCCCCCAGGGGACTAGCGGTTACAATGAGCAGTTCTTC. Translating gives CASSPQGTSGYNEQFF.

This clone was recorded only once. The chain joins TRBV5-1 to TRBJ1-2, with D perhaps matching TRBD1 (5 bases). Germline values: CDR1 SGHRS, CDR2 YFSETQ. This CDR3 has 17 amino acids. V was trimmed by 2 bases and J by 1 base, leaving 18 bases between them. CDR3 DNA: TGCGCCAGCAGCTTCGGGAATACGGGGGTTAGTAACTATGGCTACACCTTC. Translating gives CASSFGNTGVSNYGYTF.

The V call is TRBV2, the J call TRBJ2-7; no clear D gene. The ends were cut back, 3 bases at V and 3 bases at J, with 3 bases in the middle. The CDR3 runs 11 residues. Per the germline V gene, CDR1 is SNHLY and CDR2 is FYNNEI. DNA for the CDR3: TGTGCCAGCAGTGAGGACTACGAGCAGTACTTC. Its translation: CASSEDYEQYF.

The rearrangement uses TRBV5-8 and TRBJ1-4, with D possibly TRBD1 on 5 matching bases. Germline lookup yields CDR1 SGHTS and CDR2 YDEGEE. Trimming cost V 6 bases and J 4 bases, with 10 bases left between them. The length of the CDR3 is 13 residues. CDR3 residues: CASNAGINEKLFF. The CDR3 DNA follows: TGTGCCAGCAACGCAGGGATTAATGAAAAACTGTTTTTT. Together with reference TRBV5-8 and TRBJ1-4, the CDR3 gives the full variable domain: EAGVTQSPTHLIKTRGQQATLRCSPISGHTSVYWYQQALGLGLQFLLWYDEGEERNRGNFPPRFSGRQFPNYSSELNVNALELEDSALYLCASNAGINEKLFFGSGTQLSVL.

The chain combines TRBV12-5 with TRBJ2-2; 9 nucleotides match TRBD2. The CDR3 is made up of 17 amino acids. V lost 0 bases and J lost 7; bases outside the gene matches: 9. The germline V gene encodes CDR1 LGHNT and CDR2 FRNRAP. The chain's CDR3 is CASGLVLSGSISGELFF. In DNA, the CDR3 is TGTGCTAGTGGTTTGGTACTTAGCGGGAGTATTAGCGGGGAGCTGTTTTTT. Looking up the rest from reference TRBV12-5 and TRBJ2-2 gives the full variable domain: DARVTQTPRHKVTEMGQEVTMRCQPILGHNTVFWYRQTMMQGLELLAYFRNRAPLDDSGMPKDRFSAEMPDATLATLKIQPSEPRDSAVYFCASGLVLSGSISGELFFGEGSRLTVL.

This clone appeared a few times. The chain employs TRBV5-1 and TRBJ2-5; maybe TRBD1 (8 bases). Trimming took off 0 bases at V and 3 bases at J, with 12 bases between the two ends. Germline V lookup: CDR1 SGHRS, CDR2 YFSETQ. This CDR3 spans 15 amino acids. CDR3 protein: CASSLVTGGEETQYF. The CDR3, as DNA: TGCGCCAGCAGCTTGGTAACAGGGGGGGAAGAGACCCAGTACTTC.

This clone was seen a few times. This rearrangement joins TRBV6-5 to TRBJ2-7; TRBD1 matches 9 bases. The germline CDR1 and CDR2 sequences are MNHEY and SVGAGI. The CDR3 runs to 16 residues. Trimming at V came to 1 base and at J to 3 bases, leaving 7 bases not matched to a gene. CDR3 coding DNA: TGTGCCAGCAGTTACTTTCCTCCGGGACAGGGCTACGAGCAGTACTTC. It encodes CASSYFPPGQGYEQYF.

The rearrangement links TRBV28 to TRBJ1-2, with D possibly TRBD1 on 5 matching bases. The CDR3 has 15 residues. V was clipped by 3 bases and J by 8 bases, with 19 bases between them. CDR1 and CDR2 from the germline V gene are MDHEN and SYDVKM. The CDR3 bases are TGTGCCAGCAGTTTTCTAATCACCCGCGGGGGAGGCTACACCTTC. As protein: CASSFLITRGGGYTF.

The chain uses TRBV10-3 and TRBJ1-4, with TRBD1 identical over 7 bases. The CDR3 runs to 15 residues. V gave up 3 bases and J gave up 6 bases; unmatched junction bases: 7. CDR1 is ENHRY and CDR2 is SYGVKD in the germline V gene. CDR3 in DNA: TGTGCCATCAGTGAATCCGACAGGGAAGATGAAAAACTGTTTTTT. This encodes CAISESDREDEKLFF.

The J gene is TRBJ2-1, the V gene TRBV6-8, with D unclear. V was shortened by 7 bases and J by 5 bases, with 18 bases between the two germline ends. This CDR3 region has 15 residues. Germline lookup yields CDR1 MNHGY and CDR2 SAAAGT. The CDR3 DNA sequence: TGTGCCAGCATCTTACTTCCACCCCACGACAATGAGCAGTTCTTC. Translated, it gives CASILLPPHDNEQFF.

This chain links TRBV7-9 with TRBJ2-7, with 15 bases identical to TRBD2. CDR1 SEHNR and CDR2 FQNEAQ come from the germline V gene (reference sequence). The CDR3 spans 18 residues. Trimming removed 7 bases from V and 5 bases from J; junction bases left unmatched: 15. CDR3 loop: CASTNGGGLAGGLHEQYF. The DNA for the CDR3 is TGTGCCAGCACTAATGGCGGCGGACTAGCGGGAGGGTTGCACGAGCAGTACTTC.

V is TRBV25-1 and J is TRBJ2-1, with 9 bases matching TRBD2. Unmatched junction bases numbered 2, after V lost 8 bases and J lost 0 bases. The CDR3 is 14 amino acids. The germline V gene encodes CDR1 MGHDK and CDR2 SYGVNS. CDR3 coding DNA: TGTGCCAGCCTTAGCGGGAGCTCCTACAATGAGCAGTTCTTC. Translating gives CASLSGSSYNEQFF.

The V gene is TRBV2, the J gene TRBJ1-3; 7 bases agree with TRBD1. Per germline, CDR1 SNHLY and CDR2 FYNNEI. Trimming removed 6 bases from V and 4 bases from J; junction bases left unmatched: 9. The CDR3 is 15 amino acids. The CDR3 nucleotides are TGTGCCAGCAGCTTTCTCGGGACAGAGGGAAACACCATATATTTT. It yields the protein CASSFLGTEGNTIYF.

This sequence joins TRBV19 and TRBJ2-2; TRBD1 agrees at 7 bases. Germline V gene data show CDR1 as LNHDA and CDR2 as SQIVND (reference sequence). V dropped 4 bases and J dropped 4; count of bases not matched to a gene: 15. This CDR3 has 18 amino acids. In nucleotides, the CDR3 is TGTGCCAGTAGTAGATTCAGAGGAGGTAGGGGGCTCACCGGGGAGCTGTTTTTT. Amino acid sequence: CASSRFRGGRGLTGELFF.

V gene TRBV28 combines with J gene TRBJ1-1, with 9 bases that match TRBD1. The germline V gene encodes CDR1 MDHEN and CDR2 SYDVKM. The V segment lost 6 bases and the J segment 0 bases; nucleotides outside the gene matches: 11. This CDR3 has 17 residues. The CDR3 region is CASRKRTGERLNTEAFF. In DNA, the CDR3 is TGTGCCAGCAGAAAACGGACAGGGGAGAGGCTGAACACTGAAGCTTTCTTT.

The V gene is TRBV14, the J gene TRBJ2-1; the D call may be TRBD1 or TRBD2 (5 bases each). CDR1 is SGHDN, CDR2 FVKESK, per germline. This CDR3 region has 18 residues. V was clipped by 0 bases and J by 10 bases, with 25 bases between them. CDR3 residues: CASSQDGLIDRGLGEQFF. In DNA form, the CDR3 reads TGTGCCAGCAGCCAAGACGGCTTGATTGACCGGGGCCTTGGCGAGCAGTTCTTC.

The chain employs TRBV28 and TRBJ1-1, with 7 nucleotides matching TRBD1. The ends lost 6 bases at V and 12 bases at J; junction bases unmatched: 7. Germline CDR1 MDHEN, CDR2 SYDVKM. The CDR3 contains 11 residues. The CDR3 here is CASRQGDRSFF. The CDR3 region has the DNA TGTGCCAGCAGGCAGGGGGACAGATCTTTCTTT.